This TCR beta chain was captured in a study of blood T cell repertoires in COVID-19. CDR3 length equals 11 residues. Trimming stripped 6 bases from V and 7 bases from J, with 7 bases between. Data came from immunoSEQ multiplex PCR; TCRdb stores just in-frame clones and leaves some out. The table includes around 260,000 clones, 75% to 90% detected once. On this clone itself: The same CDR3 also results from other DNA sequences found in this sample.

The specimen sequenced was PBMCs or T cells enriched from blood (not recorded which). The sequence derives from a woman in her thirties who had recovered from COVID-19. V usage is TRBV12-3 or TRBV12-4 and J usage is TRBJ2-1; D gene unclear. This CDR3 reads CASSPSNEQFF. The CDR3 region has the DNA TGTGCCAGCAGCCCCAGTAATGAGCAGTTCTTC.